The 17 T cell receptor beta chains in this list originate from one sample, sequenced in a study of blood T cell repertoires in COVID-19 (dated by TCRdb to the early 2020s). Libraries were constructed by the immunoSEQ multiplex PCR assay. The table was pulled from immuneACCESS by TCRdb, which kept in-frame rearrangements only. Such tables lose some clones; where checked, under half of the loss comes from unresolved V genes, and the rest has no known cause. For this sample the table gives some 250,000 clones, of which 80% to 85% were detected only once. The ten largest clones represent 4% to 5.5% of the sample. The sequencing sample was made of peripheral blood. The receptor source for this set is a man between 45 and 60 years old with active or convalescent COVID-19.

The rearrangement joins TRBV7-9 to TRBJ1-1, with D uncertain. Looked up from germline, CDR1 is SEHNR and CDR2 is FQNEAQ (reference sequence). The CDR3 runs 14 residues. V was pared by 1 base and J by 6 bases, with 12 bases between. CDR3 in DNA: TGTGCCAGCAGCTTAGTGGTAGAGGCTCCTGAAGCTTTCTTT. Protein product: CASSLVVEAPEAFF.

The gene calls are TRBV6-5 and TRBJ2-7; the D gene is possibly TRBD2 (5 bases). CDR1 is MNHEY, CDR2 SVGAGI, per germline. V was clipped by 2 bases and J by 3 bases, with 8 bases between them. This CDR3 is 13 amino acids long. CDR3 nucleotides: TGTGCCAGCAGTTACCGGAGGAACTACGAGCAGTACTTC. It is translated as CASSYRRNYEQYF.

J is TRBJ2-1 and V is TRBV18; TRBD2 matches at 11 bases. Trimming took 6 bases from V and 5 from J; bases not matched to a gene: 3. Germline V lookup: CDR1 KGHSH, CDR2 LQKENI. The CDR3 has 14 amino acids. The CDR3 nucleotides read TGTGCCAGCTCGGGACTAGCGGCGGACAATGAGCAGTTCTTC. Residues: CASSGLAADNEQFF.

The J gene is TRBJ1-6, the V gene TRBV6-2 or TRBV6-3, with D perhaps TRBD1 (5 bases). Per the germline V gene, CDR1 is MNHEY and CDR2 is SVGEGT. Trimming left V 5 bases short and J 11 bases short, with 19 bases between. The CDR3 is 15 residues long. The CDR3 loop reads CASSTEQVTSTPLHF. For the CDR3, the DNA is TGTGCCAGCAGTACAGAACAGGTCACCTCAACACCCCTCCACTTT.

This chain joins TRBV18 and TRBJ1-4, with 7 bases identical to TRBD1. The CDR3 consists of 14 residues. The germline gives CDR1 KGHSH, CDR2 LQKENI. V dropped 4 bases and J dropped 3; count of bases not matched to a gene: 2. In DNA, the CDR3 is TGTGCCAGCTCACGGGGACAGCCTAATGAAAAACTGTTTTTT. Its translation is CASSRGQPNEKLFF.

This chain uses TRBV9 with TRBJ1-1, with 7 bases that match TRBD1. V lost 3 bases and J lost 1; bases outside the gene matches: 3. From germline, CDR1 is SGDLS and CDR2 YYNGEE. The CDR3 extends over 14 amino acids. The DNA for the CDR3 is TGTGCCAGCAGCGCTACAGGGGCGAACACTGAAGCTTTCTTT. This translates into CASSATGANTEAFF.

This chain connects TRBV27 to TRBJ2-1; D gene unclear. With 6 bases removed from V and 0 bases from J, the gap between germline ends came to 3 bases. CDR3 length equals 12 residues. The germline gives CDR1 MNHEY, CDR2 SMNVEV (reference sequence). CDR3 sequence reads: CASRSSYNEQFF. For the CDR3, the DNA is TGTGCCAGCAGGAGCTCCTACAATGAGCAGTTCTTC.

CDR3 sequence: CASSPLSGTDTQYF. CDR3 coding DNA: TGTGCCAGCAGTCCCCTAAGCGGCACAGATACGCAGTATTTT. The rearrangement joins TRBV6-5 to TRBJ2-3; D ambiguous. The CDR3 spans 14 residues. Trimming stripped 5 bases from V and 1 base from J, with 10 bases between. Germline-derived CDR1 and CDR2 are MNHEY and SVGAGI.

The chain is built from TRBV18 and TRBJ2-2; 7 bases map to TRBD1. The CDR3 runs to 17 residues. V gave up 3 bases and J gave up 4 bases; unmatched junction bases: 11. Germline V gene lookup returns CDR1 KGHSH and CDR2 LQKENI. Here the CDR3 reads CASSPTPGQVATGELFF. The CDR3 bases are TGTGCCAGCTCACCGACCCCCGGACAGGTGGCCACCGGGGAGCTGTTTTTT.

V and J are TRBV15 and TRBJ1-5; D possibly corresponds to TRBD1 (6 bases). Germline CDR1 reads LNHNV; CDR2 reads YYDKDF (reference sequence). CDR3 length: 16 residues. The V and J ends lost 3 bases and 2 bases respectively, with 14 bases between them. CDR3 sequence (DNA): TGTGCCACCAGCAGGAACGTACCAGGGGGCAATCAGCCCCAGCATTTT. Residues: CATSRNVPGGNQPQHF.

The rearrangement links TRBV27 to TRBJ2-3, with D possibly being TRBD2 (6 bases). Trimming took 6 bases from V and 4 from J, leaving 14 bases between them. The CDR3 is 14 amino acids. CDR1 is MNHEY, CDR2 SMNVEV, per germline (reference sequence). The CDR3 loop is CASSIRSGADTQYF. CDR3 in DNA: TGTGCCAGCAGCATCCGATCGGGGGCAGATACGCAGTATTTT.

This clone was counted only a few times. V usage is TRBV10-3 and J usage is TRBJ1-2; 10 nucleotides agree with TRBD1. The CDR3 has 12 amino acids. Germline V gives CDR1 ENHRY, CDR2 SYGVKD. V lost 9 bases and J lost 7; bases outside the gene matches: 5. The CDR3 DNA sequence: TGTGCCATAGGACAGGGGGAAGGTGGCTACACCTTC. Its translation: CAIGQGEGGYTF.

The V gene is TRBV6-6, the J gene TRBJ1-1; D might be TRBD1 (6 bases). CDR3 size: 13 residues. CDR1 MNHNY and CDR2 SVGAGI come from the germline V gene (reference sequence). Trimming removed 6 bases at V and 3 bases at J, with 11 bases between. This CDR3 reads CASSPTGYTEAFF. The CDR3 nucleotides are TGTGCCAGCAGCCCCACAGGGTACACTGAAGCTTTCTTT.

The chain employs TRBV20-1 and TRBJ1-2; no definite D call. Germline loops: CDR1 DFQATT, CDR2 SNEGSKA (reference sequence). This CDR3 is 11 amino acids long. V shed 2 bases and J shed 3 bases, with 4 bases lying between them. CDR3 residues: CSARTDYGYTF. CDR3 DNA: TGCAGTGCTAGAACTGACTATGGCTACACCTTC.

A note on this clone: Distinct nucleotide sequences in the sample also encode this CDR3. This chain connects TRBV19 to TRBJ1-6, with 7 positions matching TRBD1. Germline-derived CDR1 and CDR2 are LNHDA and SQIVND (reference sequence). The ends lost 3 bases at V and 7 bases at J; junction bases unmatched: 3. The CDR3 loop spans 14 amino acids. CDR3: CASSIRDSNSPLHF. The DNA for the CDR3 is TGTGCCAGTAGTATCCGGGACAGCAATTCACCCCTCCACTTT.

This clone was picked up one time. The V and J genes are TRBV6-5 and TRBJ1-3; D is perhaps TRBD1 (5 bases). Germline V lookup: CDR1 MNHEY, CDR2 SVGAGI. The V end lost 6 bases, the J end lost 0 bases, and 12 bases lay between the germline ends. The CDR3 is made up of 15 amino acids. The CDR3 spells CASRGTTDSGNTIYF. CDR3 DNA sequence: TGTGCCAGCAGGGGAACGACAGACTCTGGAAACACCATATATTTT.

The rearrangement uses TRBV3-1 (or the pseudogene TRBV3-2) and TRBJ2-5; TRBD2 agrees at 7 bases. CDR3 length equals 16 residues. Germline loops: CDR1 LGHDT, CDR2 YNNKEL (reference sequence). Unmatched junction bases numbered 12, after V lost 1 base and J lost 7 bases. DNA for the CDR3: TGTGCCAGCAGCCAAGTCAGCGGGGCCAAGGTTGGGACCCAGTACTTC. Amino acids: CASSQVSGAKVGTQYF.